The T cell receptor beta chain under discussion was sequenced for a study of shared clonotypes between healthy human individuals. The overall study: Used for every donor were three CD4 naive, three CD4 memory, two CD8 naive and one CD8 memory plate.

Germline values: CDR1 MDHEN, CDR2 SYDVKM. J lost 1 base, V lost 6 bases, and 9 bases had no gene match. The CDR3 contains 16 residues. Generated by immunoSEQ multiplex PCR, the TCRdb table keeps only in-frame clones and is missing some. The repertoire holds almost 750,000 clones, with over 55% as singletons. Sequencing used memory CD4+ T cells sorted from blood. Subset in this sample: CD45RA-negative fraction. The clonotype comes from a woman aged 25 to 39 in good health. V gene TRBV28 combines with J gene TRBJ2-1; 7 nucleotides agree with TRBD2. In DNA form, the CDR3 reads TGTGCCAGCAGGGGTATGCAAGCGGGGTCCTACAATGAGCAGTTCTTC. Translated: CASRGMQAGSYNEQFF. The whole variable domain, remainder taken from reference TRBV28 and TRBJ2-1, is DVKVTQSSRYLVKRTGEKVFLECVQDMDHENMFWYRQDPGLGLRLIYFSYDVKMKEKGDIPEGYSVSREKKERFSLILESASTNQTSMYLCASRGMQAGSYNEQFFGPGTRLTVL.